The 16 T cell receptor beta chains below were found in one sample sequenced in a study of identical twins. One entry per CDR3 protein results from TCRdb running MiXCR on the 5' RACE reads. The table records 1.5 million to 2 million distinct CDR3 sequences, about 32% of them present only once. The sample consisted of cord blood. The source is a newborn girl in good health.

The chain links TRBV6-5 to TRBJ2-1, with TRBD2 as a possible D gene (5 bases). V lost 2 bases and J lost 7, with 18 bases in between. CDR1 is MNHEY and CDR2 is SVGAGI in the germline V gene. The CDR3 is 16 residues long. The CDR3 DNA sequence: TGTGCCAGCAGTTACCAGGTTGGACTTGGTGAGAATGAGCAGTTCTTC. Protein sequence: CASSYQVGLGENEQFF.

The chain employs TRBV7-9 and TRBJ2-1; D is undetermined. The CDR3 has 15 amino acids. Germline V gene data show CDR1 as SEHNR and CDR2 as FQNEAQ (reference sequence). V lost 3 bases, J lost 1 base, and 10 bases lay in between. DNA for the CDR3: TGTGCCAGCAGCTTTTACTGGCATTCCTACAATGAGCAGTTCTTC. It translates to CASSFYWHSYNEQFF.

CDR3 bases: TGTGCCAGCAGTTACGCAGACAGGCGAAAATATAGCAATCAGCCCCAGCATTTT. Encoded protein: CASSYADRRKYSNQPQHF. The chain links TRBV6-5 to TRBJ1-5, with D possibly TRBD1 on 6 matching bases. Trimming took 2 bases from V and 0 from J, leaving 17 bases between them. The CDR3 spans 18 residues. Looked up from germline, CDR1 is MNHEY and CDR2 is SVGAGI.

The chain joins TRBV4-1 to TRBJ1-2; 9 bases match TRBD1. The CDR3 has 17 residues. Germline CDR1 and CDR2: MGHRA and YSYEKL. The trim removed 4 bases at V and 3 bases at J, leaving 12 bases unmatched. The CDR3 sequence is CASSRPALRQGDYGYTF. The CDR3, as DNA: TGCGCCAGCAGCCGCCCGGCCCTCAGACAGGGGGACTATGGCTACACCTTC.

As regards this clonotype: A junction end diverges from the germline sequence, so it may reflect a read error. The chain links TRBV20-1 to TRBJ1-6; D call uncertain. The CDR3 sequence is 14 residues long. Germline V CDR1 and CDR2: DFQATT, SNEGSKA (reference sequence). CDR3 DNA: TGCAGTGCTAGTAACGGCCTGAGTAATTCACTCCTCCACTTT. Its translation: CSASNGLSNSLLHF.

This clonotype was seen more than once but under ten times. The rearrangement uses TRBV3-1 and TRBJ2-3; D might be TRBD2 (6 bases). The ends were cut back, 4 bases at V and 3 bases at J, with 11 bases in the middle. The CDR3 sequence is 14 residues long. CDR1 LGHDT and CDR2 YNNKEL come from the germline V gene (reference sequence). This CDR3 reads CASSRGEWTDTQYF. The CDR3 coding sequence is TGTGCCAGCAGCCGGGGGGAGTGGACAGATACGCAGTATTTT.

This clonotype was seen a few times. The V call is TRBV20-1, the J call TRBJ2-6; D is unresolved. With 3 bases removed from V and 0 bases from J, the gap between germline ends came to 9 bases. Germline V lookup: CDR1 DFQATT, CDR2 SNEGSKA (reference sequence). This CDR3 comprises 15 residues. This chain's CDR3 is CSASVGFSGANVLTF. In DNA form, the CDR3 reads TGCAGTGCTAGCGTCGGCTTCTCTGGGGCCAACGTCCTGACTTTC.

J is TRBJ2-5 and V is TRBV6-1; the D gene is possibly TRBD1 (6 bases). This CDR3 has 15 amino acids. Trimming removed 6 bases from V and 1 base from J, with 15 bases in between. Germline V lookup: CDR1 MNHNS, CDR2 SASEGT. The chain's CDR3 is CASRSQQGLQETQYF. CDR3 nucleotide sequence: TGTGCCAGCAGGTCCCAACAGGGCCTCCAAGAGACCCAGTACTTC.

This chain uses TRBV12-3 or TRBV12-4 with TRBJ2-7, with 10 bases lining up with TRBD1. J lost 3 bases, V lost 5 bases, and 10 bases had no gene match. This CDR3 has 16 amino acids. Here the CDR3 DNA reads TGTGCCAGCAGTAAATCAGGGACAGGGGCGTACTACGAGCAGTACTTC. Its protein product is CASSKSGTGAYYEQYF.

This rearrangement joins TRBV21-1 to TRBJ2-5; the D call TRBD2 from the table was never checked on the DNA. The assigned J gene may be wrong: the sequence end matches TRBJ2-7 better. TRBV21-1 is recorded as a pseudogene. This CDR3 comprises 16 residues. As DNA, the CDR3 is TGTGCCAGCAGCCCTCCTGAGCGGGAGCCGAATTACGAGCAGTACTTC. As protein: CASSPPEREPNYEQYF.

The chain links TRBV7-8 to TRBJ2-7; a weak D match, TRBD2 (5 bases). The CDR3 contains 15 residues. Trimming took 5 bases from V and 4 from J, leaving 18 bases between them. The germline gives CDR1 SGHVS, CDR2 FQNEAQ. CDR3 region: CASSPLIAPGYEQYF. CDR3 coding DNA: TGTGCCAGCAGCCCACTAATAGCGCCAGGTTACGAGCAGTACTTC.

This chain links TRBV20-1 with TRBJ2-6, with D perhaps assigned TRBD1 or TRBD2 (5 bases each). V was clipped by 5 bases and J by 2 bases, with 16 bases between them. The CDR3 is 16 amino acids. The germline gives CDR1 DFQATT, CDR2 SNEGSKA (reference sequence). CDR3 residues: CSAAKPLGPGANVLTF. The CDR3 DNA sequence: TGCAGTGCTGCCAAACCTCTGGGACCTGGGGCCAACGTCCTGACTTTC.

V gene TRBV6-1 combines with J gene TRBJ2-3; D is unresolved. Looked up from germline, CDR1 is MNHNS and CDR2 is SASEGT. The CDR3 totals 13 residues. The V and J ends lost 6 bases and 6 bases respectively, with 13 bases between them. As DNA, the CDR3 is TGTGCCAGCAGGACCGACCTGTCGGATACGCAGTATTTT. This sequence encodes CASRTDLSDTQYF.

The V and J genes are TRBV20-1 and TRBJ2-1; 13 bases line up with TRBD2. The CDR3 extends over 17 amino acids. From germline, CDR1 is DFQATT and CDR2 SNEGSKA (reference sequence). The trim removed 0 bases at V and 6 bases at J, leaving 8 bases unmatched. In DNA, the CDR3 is TGCAGTGCTAGAGATTGGGGGACTAGCGGGATGTTCAATGAGCAGTTCTTC. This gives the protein CSARDWGTSGMFNEQFF.

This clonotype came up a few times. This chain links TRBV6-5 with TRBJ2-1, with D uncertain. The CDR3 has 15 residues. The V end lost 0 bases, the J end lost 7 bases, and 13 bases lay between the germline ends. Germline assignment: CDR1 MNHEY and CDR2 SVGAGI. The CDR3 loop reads CASSYSVRDNNEQFF. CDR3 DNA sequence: TGTGCCAGCAGTTACTCGGTTCGCGATAATAATGAGCAGTTCTTC.

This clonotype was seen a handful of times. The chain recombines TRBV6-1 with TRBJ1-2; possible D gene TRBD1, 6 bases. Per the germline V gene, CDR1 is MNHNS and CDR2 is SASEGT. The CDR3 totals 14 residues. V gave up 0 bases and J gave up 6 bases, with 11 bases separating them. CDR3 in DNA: TGTGCCAGCAGTGAAGCGGGTTGGGACAATGGCTACACCTTC. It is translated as CASSEAGWDNGYTF.